Each of the 8 T cell receptor beta chains below was sequenced from the same sample in a study of response to subunit inactivated influenza vaccine (dated by TCRdb to 2017 to 2018). Receptor amplification or capture employed RT-PCR. Sequencing was carried out with an Illumina HiSeq 2500. TCRdb reprocessed the public reads (quality trimming at Q25 with fastp, clone calling with MiXCR) and kept in-frame beta chains. Each record represents a unique CDR3 protein, reported with the most common genes and DNA among its rows. Counted in this sample were about 570,000 distinct CDR3 sequences; approximately 12% of them appeared once. The biggest ten clones account for more than 8.5% of the sample. Specimen: PBMCs from blood, collected on the day of vaccination. The receptors shown here come from a man aged 45 to 65 who received an inactivated influenza vaccine. Donor details come from another sample of the same person, matched by shared clones.

The genes are TRBV6-1 and TRBJ2-3; 10 bases agree with TRBD2. This CDR3 is 14 amino acids long. J was trimmed by 6 bases and V by 6 bases; bases with no gene match: 6. Germline V gene data show CDR1 as MNHNS and CDR2 as SASEGT. The CDR3 sequence is CASSRELAGDTQYF. As DNA, the CDR3 is TGTGCCAGCAGCAGAGAACTAGCGGGGGATACGCAGTATTTT.

In this sample, this clonotype turned up a few times. The genes are TRBV28 and TRBJ2-7; D is uncertain. The CDR3 runs to 14 residues. CDR1 is MDHEN, CDR2 SYDVKM, per germline. With 3 bases removed from V and 1 base from J, the gap between germline ends came to 10 bases. CDR3 region: CASSFRPVSYEQYF. CDR3 DNA sequence: TGTGCCAGCAGTTTCAGGCCGGTGTCCTACGAGCAGTACTTC.

V is TRBV7-2 and J is TRBJ2-2; 8 bases agree with TRBD2. This CDR3 has 15 amino acids. With V trimmed by 4 bases and J by 4 bases, 5 bases remained unmatched. Germline V gene sequence: CDR1 SGHTA, CDR2 FQGNSA. The CDR3: CASSSSGGATGELFF. CDR3 DNA sequence: TGTGCCAGCAGCTCTTCGGGGGGGGCCACCGGGGAGCTGTTTTTT.

The rearrangement links TRBV12-3 or TRBV12-4 to TRBJ2-1; 7 positions match TRBD1. V lost 5 bases and J lost 9; bases outside the gene matches: 13. This CDR3 has 15 residues. In DNA form, the CDR3 reads TGTGCCAGCAGTCAAATCCGGACAGGCGCTGGTGAGCAGTTCTTC. This sequence encodes CASSQIRTGAGEQFF.

The chain combines TRBV29-1 with TRBJ1-3, with no clear D. Germline CDR1 SQVTM, CDR2 ANQGSEA. The CDR3 length is 15 residues. V lost 1 base and J lost 2, with 12 bases in between. CDR3 nucleotide sequence: TGCAGCGTTGAAGGGCCCGTCGGACCTGGAAACACCATATATTTT. Translation: CSVEGPVGPGNTIYF. The full variable domain, rest sourced from reference TRBV29-1 and TRBJ1-3, is SAVISQKPSRDICQRGTSLTIQCQVDSQVTMMFWYRQQPGQSLTLIATANQGSEATYESGFVIDKFPISRPNLTFSTLTVSNMSPEDSSIYLCSVEGPVGPGNTIYFGEGSWLTVV.

The rearrangement joins TRBV24-1 to TRBJ2-2, with 7 bases lining up with TRBD1. V was pared by 4 bases and J by 0 bases, with 4 bases of the junction left unmatched. The CDR3 is 16 residues long. In germline, CDR1 is KGHDR, CDR2 SFDVKD. The CDR3 nucleotides read TGTGCCACCAGTGAACCGACAGGGCCGAACACCGGGGAGCTGTTTTTT. Translating gives CATSEPTGPNTGELFF.

The chain uses TRBV5-1 and TRBJ2-3; D gene unclear. The CDR3 totals 15 residues. Between the trimmed V and J ends, which lost 0 bases and 0 bases, there was a span of 8 bases. Germline V gene sequence: CDR1 SGHRS, CDR2 YFSETQ. DNA of the CDR3: TGCGCCAGCAGCTTGGATCCAGGCAGCACAGATACGCAGTATTTT. Translating gives CASSLDPGSTDTQYF. The whole variable domain, filled in from reference TRBV5-1 and TRBJ2-3, reads KAGVTQTPRYLIKTRGQQVTLSCSPISGHRSVSWYQQTPGQGLQFLFEYFSETQRNKGNFPGRFSGRQFSNSRSEMNVSTLELGDSALYLCASSLDPGSTDTQYFGPGTRLTVL.

This chain connects TRBV12-3 or TRBV12-4 to TRBJ2-1, with TRBD1 matching over 8 bases. After removal of 6 bases from V and 5 bases from J, the junction contained 9 bases not matched to a gene. This CDR3 contains 15 residues. Written as DNA, the CDR3 is TGTGCCAGCAGGCAAGACAGGGGAATGGACAATGAGCAGTTCTTC. Encoded protein: CASRQDRGMDNEQFF.